Listed below are T cell receptor beta chains from one sample, sequenced in a study of regulatory T cells in long-lasting Graves disease. Via MiXCR, TCRdb re-called the multiplex PCR reads, giving one row per CDR3 protein. The repertoire holds 500,000 to 800,000 distinct CDR3 sequences, around 30% seen once, with about two fifths in the top ten. The sequenced sample was peripheral blood mononuclear cells (PBMCs), obtained when the disease was refractory, from a patient treated with antithyroid drugs. Every receptor here comes from a female donor with Graves disease. CDR3s leave out the opening cysteine and the closing phenylalanine or tryptophan.

TRBV6-5 | ASSYRGEVYEQY
TRBV15 | ATSRGAGQVYSNQPQH
TRBV7-9 | ASSALAATGELF
TRBV30 | AWSGGIPTY
TRBV4-1 | ASSLRWGSPIPYEQY
TRBV24-1 | TTSRGTEAF
TRBV5-1 | ASSVSGPPFGAF
TRBV3-1 | ASSRYTGALNTEAF
TRBV19 | ASSTGTGIAKNIQY
TRBV19 | ASSSVGAGSYGYT
TRBV20-1 | SARGQGSSQPQH
TRBV27 | ASRGRSSYNEQF
TRBV7-2 | ASSLAGRGGGYT
TRBV10-3 | ASYSPGYEQY
TRBV28 | ASSRDRMSDTEAF
TRBV7-3 | ASSNGQGGYT
TRBV12-5 | ASGLPALPGLAASGEQY
TRBV27 | ASSQDRARAQH
TRBV19 | ASSWVSNQPQH
TRBV30 | AWSVLGQGSYEQY
TRBV19 | ASSIGPFCHEQY
TRBV30 | AWSPSRDTEAF
TRBV10-1 | ASSESGVENIQY
TRBV27 | ASSSPGQNQPQH
TRBV7-9 | ASSLVPNRVTEAF
TRBV28 | ASRSFLGYT
TRBV19 | ASSRQAGNQPQH
TRBV2 | ASSENRGGELF
TRBV7-3 | ASSPGGGGLYGYT
TRBV2 | ASFTGGGGIYGYT
TRBV6-2/TRBV6-3 | ASSYSRQSNSPLH
TRBV20-1 | SAHSGQREAYEQY
TRBV20-1 | SARGYVPGRNDEAF
TRBV12-3/TRBV12-4 | ASSPTGASSPLH
TRBV6-4 | ASSDGTGDTGELF
TRBV6-1 | ASSPLWGAETQY
TRBV20-1 | SASAGTGRPYEQY
TRBV29-1 | SVEEPAGGRPYT
TRBV7-2 | ASSLGSSRY
TRBV3-1 | ASSQGTGVGGQETQY
TRBV15 | ATSRLTQYKPQGSYEQY
TRBV6-4 | ASGRDRTIRNTEAF
TRBV10-3 | AISEPLAGDTYEQY
TRBV9 | ASTPRTGENYGYT
TRBV12-3/TRBV12-4 | ASSFAGTNEKLF
TRBV28 | ASSWGQGSSYEQY
TRBV5-1 | ASSFSTGALREKLF
TRBV2 | ASSEALAGGDKETQY
TRBV28 | ASSWDTDTMNTEAF
TRBV3-1 | ASSQEAGQYQETQY
TRBV30 | AWSVLAQSQY
TRBV12-3/TRBV12-4 | ASSFMDRGQPQH
TRBV25-1 | ASSESGTEYEQY